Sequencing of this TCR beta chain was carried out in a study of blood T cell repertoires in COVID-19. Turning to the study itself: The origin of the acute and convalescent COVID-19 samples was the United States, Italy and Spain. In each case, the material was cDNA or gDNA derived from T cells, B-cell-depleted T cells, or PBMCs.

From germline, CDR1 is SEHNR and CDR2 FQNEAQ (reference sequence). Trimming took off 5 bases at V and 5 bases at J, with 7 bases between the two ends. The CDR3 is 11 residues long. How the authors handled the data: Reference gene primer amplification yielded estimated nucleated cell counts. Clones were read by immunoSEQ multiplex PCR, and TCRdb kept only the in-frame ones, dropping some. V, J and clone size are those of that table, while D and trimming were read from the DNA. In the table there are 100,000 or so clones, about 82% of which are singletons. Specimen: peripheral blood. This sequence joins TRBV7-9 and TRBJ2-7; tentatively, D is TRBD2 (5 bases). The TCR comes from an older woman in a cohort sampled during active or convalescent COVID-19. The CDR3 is CASSAGNEQYF. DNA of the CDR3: TGTGCCAGCAGCGCCGGGAACGAGCAGTACTTC.